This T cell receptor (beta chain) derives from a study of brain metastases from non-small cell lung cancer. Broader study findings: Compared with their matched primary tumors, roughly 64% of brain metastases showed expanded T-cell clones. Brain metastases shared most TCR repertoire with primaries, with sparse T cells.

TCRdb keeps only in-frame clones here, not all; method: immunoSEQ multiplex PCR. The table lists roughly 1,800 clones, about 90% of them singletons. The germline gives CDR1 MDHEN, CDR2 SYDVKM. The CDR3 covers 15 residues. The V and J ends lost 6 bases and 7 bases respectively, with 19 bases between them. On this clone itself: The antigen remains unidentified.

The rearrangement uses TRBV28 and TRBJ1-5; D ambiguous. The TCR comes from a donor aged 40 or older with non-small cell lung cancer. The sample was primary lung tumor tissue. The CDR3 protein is CASSENDGRDQPQHF. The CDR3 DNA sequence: TGTGCCAGCAGCGAAAATGACGGGCGTGACCAGCCCCAGCATTTT.